Below, one T cell receptor (beta chain) is given with its context. This specimen comes from a study of blood T cell repertoires in COVID-19. Overall study: T cells, B-cell-depleted T cells, or PBMCs provided the cDNA or gDNA that served as material.

Germline CDR1 is SGHTA and CDR2 is FQGNSA. V shed 2 bases and J shed 0 bases, with 7 bases lying between them. The CDR3 runs 15 residues. How the authors handled the data: Reference gene primer amplification yielded estimated nucleated cell counts. Using immunoSEQ multiplex PCR, the repertoire was profiled, and TCRdb retains in-frame clones only, with some absent. Clone size and V and J calls were adopted from that table, with D and trimming inferred from the DNA. This sample has a few hundred thousand clones; about 87% occur once, and the top ten carry 9% to 12%. Each participant's cohort was designated according to participant-reported clinical history.

This chain connects TRBV7-2 to TRBJ1-4; D possibly corresponds to TRBD1 (5 bases). This sequence was found in a man younger than 35 with acute COVID-19. Sequencing was performed on PBMCs or T cells enriched from blood (not recorded which). For the CDR3, the DNA is TGTGCCAGCAGCTTAAGGGGCACAACTAATGAAAAACTGTTTTTT. Translated: CASSLRGTTNEKLFF.